This T cell receptor (beta chain) is from a study of shared clonotypes between healthy human individuals. From CD4+ cells came CD45RA+ naive and CD45RA-negative memory subsets. Running of the assay took place at deep level. Clones were read by immunoSEQ multiplex PCR, and TCRdb kept only the in-frame ones, dropping some. Among over 2 million clones listed, 85% to 95% were seen once. There are 12 residues in the CDR3. V lost 5 bases to trimming and J lost 3 bases, with 6 bases between them. The germline V gene has CDR1 SGHNT and CDR2 YYREEE (reference sequence). Sequenced input: naive CD4+ T cells from PBMCs. The subset: CD45RA+ positively selected. The TCR comes from a man between 18 and 35 years old in good health. Some clones in this sample may be carry-over from other donors' samples. V is TRBV5-4 and J is TRBJ2-1; D is undetermined. The CDR3 DNA reads TGTGCCAGCAGAACGGACTACAATGAGCAGTTCTTC. Residues: CASRTDYNEQFF.